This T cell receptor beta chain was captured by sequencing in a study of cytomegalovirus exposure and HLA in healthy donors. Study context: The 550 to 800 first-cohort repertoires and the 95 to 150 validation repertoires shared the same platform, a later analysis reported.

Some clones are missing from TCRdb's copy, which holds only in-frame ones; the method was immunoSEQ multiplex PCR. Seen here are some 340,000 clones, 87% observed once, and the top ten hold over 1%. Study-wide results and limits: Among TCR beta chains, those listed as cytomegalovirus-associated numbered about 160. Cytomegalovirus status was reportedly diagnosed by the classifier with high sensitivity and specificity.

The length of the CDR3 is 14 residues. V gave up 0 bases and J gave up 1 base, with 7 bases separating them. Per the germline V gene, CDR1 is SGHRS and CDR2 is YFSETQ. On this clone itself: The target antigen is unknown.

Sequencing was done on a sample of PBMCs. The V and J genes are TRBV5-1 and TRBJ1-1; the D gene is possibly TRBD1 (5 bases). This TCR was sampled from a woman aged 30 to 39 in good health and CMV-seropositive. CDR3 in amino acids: CASSLVGGNTEAFF. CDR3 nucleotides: TGCGCCAGCAGCTTGGTCGGGGGGAACACTGAAGCTTTCTTT.